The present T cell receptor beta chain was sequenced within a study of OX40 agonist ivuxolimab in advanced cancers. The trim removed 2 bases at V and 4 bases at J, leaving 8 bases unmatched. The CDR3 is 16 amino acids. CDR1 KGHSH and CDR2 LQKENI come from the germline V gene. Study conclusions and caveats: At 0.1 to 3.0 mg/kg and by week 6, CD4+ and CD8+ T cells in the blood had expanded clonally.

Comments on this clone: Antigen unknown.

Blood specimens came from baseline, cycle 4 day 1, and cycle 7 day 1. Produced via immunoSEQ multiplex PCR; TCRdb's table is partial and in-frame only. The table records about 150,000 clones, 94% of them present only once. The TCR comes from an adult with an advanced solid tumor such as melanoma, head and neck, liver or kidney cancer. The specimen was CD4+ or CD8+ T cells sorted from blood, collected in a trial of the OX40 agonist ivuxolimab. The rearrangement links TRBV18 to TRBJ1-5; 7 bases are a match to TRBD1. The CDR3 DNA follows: TGTGCCAGCTCACCAAATGGGGACAGCAATAATCAGCCCCAGCATTTT. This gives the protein CASSPNGDSNNQPQHF.